The present T cell receptor (beta chain) was sequenced within a study of beta chain features in type 1 diabetes. This clone was counted only a few times. J was trimmed by 3 bases and V by 3 bases; bases with no gene match: 7. The germline V gene has CDR1 MNHEY and CDR2 SMNVEV (reference sequence). CDR3 length equals 15 residues. Isolated RNA was reverse transcribed in full, so expressed TCRB transcripts were sequenced. TCRdb's copy holds only in-frame clones and misses some; the assay was immunoSEQ multiplex PCR. This sample has approximately 200,000 clones; 7.5% to 10% occur once, and the top ten carry about 0.03%.

This clonotype originated in a woman aged 18-30 years in good health. Material: naive CD4+ T cells from blood. The chain links TRBV27 to TRBJ1-1, with TRBD1 matching over 7 bases. In nucleotides, the CDR3 is TGTGCCAGCAGTTTTGGACAGGTCGGGGACACTGAAGCTTTCTTT. This translates into CASSFGQVGDTEAFF.